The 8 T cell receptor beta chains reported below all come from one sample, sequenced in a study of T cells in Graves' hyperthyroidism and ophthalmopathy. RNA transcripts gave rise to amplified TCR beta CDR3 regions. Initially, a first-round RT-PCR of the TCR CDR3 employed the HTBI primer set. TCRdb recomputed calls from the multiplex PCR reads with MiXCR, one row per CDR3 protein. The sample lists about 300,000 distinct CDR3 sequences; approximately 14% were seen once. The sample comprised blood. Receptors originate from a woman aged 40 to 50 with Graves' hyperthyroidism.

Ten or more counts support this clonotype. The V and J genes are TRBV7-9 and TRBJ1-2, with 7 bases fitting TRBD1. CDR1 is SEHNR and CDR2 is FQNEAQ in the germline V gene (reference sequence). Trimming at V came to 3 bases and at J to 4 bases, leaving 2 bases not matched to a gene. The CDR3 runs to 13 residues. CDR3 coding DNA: TGTGCCAGCAGCTTGGGGACAGCCTATGGCTACACCTTC. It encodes CASSLGTAYGYTF.

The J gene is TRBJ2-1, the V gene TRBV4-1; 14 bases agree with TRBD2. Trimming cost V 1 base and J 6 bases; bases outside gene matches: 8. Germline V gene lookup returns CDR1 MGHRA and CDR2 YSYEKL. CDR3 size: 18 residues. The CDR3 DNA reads TGCGCCAGCAGCCAAGGACTAGCGGGAGGGCCCCCTTTCAATGAGCAGTTCTTC. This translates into CASSQGLAGGPPFNEQFF.

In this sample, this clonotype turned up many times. The DNA of the CDR3 is TGTGCCAGTAGTATAATGGGGGATGAAGCTTTCTTT. This sequence encodes CASSIMGDEAFF. The V call is TRBV19, the J call TRBJ1-1, with D possibly being TRBD1 (5 bases). Germline assignment: CDR1 LNHDA and CDR2 SQIVND (reference sequence). The CDR3 is made up of 12 amino acids. Trimming removed 2 bases at V and 7 bases at J, with 8 bases between.

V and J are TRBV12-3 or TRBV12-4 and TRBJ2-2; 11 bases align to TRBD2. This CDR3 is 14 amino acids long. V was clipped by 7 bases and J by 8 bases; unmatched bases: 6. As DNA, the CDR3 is TGTGCCAGCAAAATAGCGGGAGGGTCGGGGGAGCTGTTTTTT. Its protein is CASKIAGGSGELFF.

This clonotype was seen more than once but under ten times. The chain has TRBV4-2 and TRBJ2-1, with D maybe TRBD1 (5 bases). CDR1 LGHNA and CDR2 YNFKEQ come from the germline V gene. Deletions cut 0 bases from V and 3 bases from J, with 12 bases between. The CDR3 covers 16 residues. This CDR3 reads CASSQDARTNYNEQFF. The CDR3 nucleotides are TGTGCCAGCAGCCAAGACGCACGGACAAACTACAATGAGCAGTTCTTC.

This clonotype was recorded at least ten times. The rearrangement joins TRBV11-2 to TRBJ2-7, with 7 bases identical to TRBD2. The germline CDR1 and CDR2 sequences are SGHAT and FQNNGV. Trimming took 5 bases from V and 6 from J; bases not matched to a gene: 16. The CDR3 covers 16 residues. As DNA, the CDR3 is TGTGCCAGCAGCCTCCCCCGAGGCGGGAGTGTGGTCGAGCAGTACTTC. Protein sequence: CASSLPRGGSVVEQYF.

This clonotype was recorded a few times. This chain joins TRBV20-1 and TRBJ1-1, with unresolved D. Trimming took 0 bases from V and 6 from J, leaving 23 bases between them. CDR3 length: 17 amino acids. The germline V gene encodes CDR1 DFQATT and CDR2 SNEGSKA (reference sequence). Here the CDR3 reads CSARDPTKVILTAEAFF. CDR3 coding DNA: TGCAGTGCTAGAGATCCCACAAAAGTCATACTCACGGCTGAAGCTTTCTTT.

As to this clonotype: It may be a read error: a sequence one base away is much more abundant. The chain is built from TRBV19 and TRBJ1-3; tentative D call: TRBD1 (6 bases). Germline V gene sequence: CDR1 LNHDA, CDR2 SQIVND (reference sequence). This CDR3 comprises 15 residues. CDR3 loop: CTSRVQGDSGNTIYF. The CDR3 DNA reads TGTACCAGTCGCGTACAGGGAGACTCTGGAAACACCATATATTTT.